Following are 26 T cell receptor beta chains from one sample sequenced in a study of blood T cell repertoires in COVID-19. Profiled with immunoSEQ multiplex PCR; TCRdb holds only in-frame clones, not every one. The table shows 37,000 or so clones, with approximately 90% occurring only once. The material sequenced was peripheral blood. Every receptor here comes from a man aged 55 to 70 with active COVID-19.

CDR3 nucleotide sequence: TGTGCCAGCAGAAAGGGGGGGGAAGGCTACACCTTC. This translates into CASRKGGEGYTF. This sequence joins TRBV12-3 or TRBV12-4 and TRBJ1-2; tentative D call: TRBD1 (6 bases). The CDR3 runs to 12 residues. Trimming left V 6 bases short and J 8 bases short, with 13 bases between.

The J gene is TRBJ1-1, the V gene TRBV7-9; 10 bases match TRBD1. J gave up 10 bases and V 4 bases, and 6 bases lay outside the gene matches. Germline V gene lookup returns CDR1 SEHNR and CDR2 FQNEAQ (reference sequence). The CDR3 loop spans 13 amino acids. The CDR3 here is CASSSWDRGSAFF. The CDR3 DNA is TGTGCCAGCAGCTCCTGGGACAGGGGATCAGCTTTCTTT.

V gene TRBV7-6 combines with J gene TRBJ1-2, with 9 bases lining up with TRBD1. Losses at the gene ends were 3 bases for V and 6 bases for J; bases not matched to a gene: 8. Per the germline V gene, CDR1 is SGHVS and CDR2 is FNYEAQ. This CDR3 spans 15 amino acids. CDR3 DNA: TGTGCCAGCAGCTTCGCGCTTGGGACAGGGCATGGCTACACCTTC. This sequence encodes CASSFALGTGHGYTF.

The chain links TRBV19 to TRBJ1-1; 7 bases fit TRBD1. CDR1 is LNHDA and CDR2 is SQIVND in the germline V gene (reference sequence). The V segment lost 10 bases and the J segment 2 bases; nucleotides outside the gene matches: 10. The CDR3 consists of 14 residues. CDR3 bases: TGTGCCACCCGGGGACAGATTACAAACACTGAAGCTTTCTTT. Amino acids: CATRGQITNTEAFF.

V and J are TRBV5-4 and TRBJ2-7, with 7 positions matching TRBD1. J gave up 0 bases and V 0 bases, and 3 bases lay outside the gene matches. From germline, CDR1 is SGHNT and CDR2 YYREEE (reference sequence). The CDR3 is 15 amino acids. CDR3 nucleotides: TGTGCCAGCAGCTTGGTTGGGACAGACTCCTACGAGCAGTACTTC. It specifies CASSLVGTDSYEQYF.

This clone is a singleton in its sample. The genes are TRBV29-1 and TRBJ2-7, with D perhaps TRBD2 (6 bases). There are 15 residues in the CDR3. Trimming cost V 7 bases and J 0 bases, with 19 bases left between them. Germline CDR1 SQVTM, CDR2 ANQGSEA. CDR3 loop: CSAAGGILSSYEQYF. CDR3 bases: TGCAGCGCCGCGGGCGGGATCTTAAGCTCCTACGAGCAGTACTTC.

This clone came up once. The chain couples TRBV5-6 to TRBJ2-4, with 11 bases matching TRBD2. CDR1 is SGHDT and CDR2 is YYEEEE in the germline V gene. Losses at the gene ends were 2 bases for V and 7 bases for J; bases not matched to a gene: 8. The CDR3 spans 16 residues. CDR3 DNA sequence: TGTGCCAGCAGCTTTTCTTCTAGCGGGAGGACGAACATTCAGTACTTC. Amino acids: CASSFSSSGRTNIQYF.

The chain links TRBV27 to TRBJ1-1, with TRBD1 matching 10 bases. The CDR3 contains 18 residues. With 5 bases clipped from V and 1 base from J, the junction kept 13 bases outside the gene matches. Germline-derived CDR1 and CDR2 are MNHEY and SMNVEV (reference sequence). CDR3 protein: CASSPHPGQGTGNTEAFF. The CDR3 nucleotides read TGTGCCAGCAGTCCCCACCCGGGACAGGGGACGGGGAACACTGAAGCTTTCTTT.

This chain links TRBV30 with TRBJ2-3; 9 bases match TRBD2. V dropped 0 bases and J dropped 5; count of bases not matched to a gene: 6. The CDR3 consists of 15 residues. Germline-derived CDR1 and CDR2 are GTSNPN and SVGIG (reference sequence). The chain's CDR3 is CAWSVLAGAKDTQYF. The CDR3 region has the DNA TGTGCCTGGAGTGTATTAGCGGGAGCTAAAGATACGCAGTATTTT.

The chain links TRBV19 to TRBJ1-4; possible D gene TRBD1, 6 bases. This CDR3 is built from 14 residues. CDR1 is LNHDA, CDR2 SQIVND, per germline (reference sequence). Trimming left V 7 bases short and J 8 bases short, with 17 bases between. The CDR3 nucleotides read TGTGCCAGTACCAGAATGTCAGGGGACGAAAAACTGTTTTTT. It specifies CASTRMSGDEKLFF.

This chain uses TRBV24-1 with TRBJ2-3; 10 nucleotides match TRBD1. The junction had 2 bases not matched to a gene; V was cut back by 7 bases and J by 2 bases. The CDR3 consists of 14 residues. Germline loops: CDR1 KGHDR, CDR2 SFDVKD. This chain's CDR3 is CATRDRGFTDTQYF. In DNA, the CDR3 is TGTGCCACCAGGGACAGGGGGTTCACAGATACGCAGTATTTT.

This sequence joins TRBV30 and TRBJ2-2; D may be TRBD2 (5 bases). This CDR3 is 14 amino acids long. Germline V lookup: CDR1 GTSNPN, CDR2 SVGIG (reference sequence). The V and J ends lost 3 bases and 7 bases respectively, with 15 bases between them. CDR3 sequence reads: CAWRDGVPGGELFF. In nucleotides, the CDR3 is TGTGCCTGGAGAGACGGGGTGCCTGGCGGGGAGCTGTTTTTT.

The chain recombines TRBV27 with TRBJ2-7; weak D call: TRBD1 (6 bases). This CDR3 is built from 15 residues. The V and J ends lost 2 bases and 0 bases respectively, with 11 bases between them. Germline CDR1 is MNHEY and CDR2 is SMNVEV (reference sequence). The CDR3 spells CASSLQGGSSYEQYF. CDR3 sequence (DNA): TGTGCCAGCAGTTTACAAGGGGGTAGCTCCTACGAGCAGTACTTC.

By sample share, this clone is medium-sized. The chain is built from TRBV3-1 (or the pseudogene TRBV3-2) and TRBJ2-7, with D perhaps matching TRBD2 (5 bases). With 6 bases removed from V and 7 bases from J, the gap between germline ends came to 19 bases. CDR3 length equals 14 residues. CDR1 is LGHDT, CDR2 YNNKEL, per germline (reference sequence). CDR3 DNA: TGTGCCAGCAGTCACTTAGGACTGAATAGAGAGCAGTACTTC. Translating gives CASSHLGLNREQYF.

This clone turned up a few times. This chain links TRBV10-1 with TRBJ2-3; 10 positions agree with TRBD2. Germline CDR1 reads WNHNN; CDR2 reads SYGVQD (reference sequence). The length of the CDR3 is 15 residues. With V trimmed by 5 bases and J by 1 base, 3 bases remained unmatched. The CDR3 loop is CASSLAGDGTDTQYF. The CDR3 DNA reads as TGCGCCAGCAGTCTAGCGGGAGATGGCACAGATACGCAGTATTTT.

The chain recombines TRBV9 with TRBJ2-7; TRBD1 agrees at 8 bases. CDR3 length: 14 amino acids. Per the germline V gene, CDR1 is SGDLS and CDR2 is YYNGEE. The junction had 5 bases not matched to a gene; V was cut back by 2 bases and J by 4 bases. The chain's CDR3 is CASSVGTGYYEQYF. CDR3 DNA sequence: TGTGCCAGCAGCGTCGGGACAGGTTATTACGAGCAGTACTTC.

V usage is TRBV7-2 and J usage is TRBJ1-3; perhaps TRBD1 as D (5 bases). Germline V gene lookup returns CDR1 SGHTA and CDR2 FQGNSA. Trimming removed 5 bases from V and 0 bases from J, with 11 bases in between. This CDR3 contains 15 residues. The CDR3 DNA reads as TGTGCCAGCAGCGGAAGGGGTGTCTCTGGAAACACCATATATTTT. Amino acid sequence: CASSGRGVSGNTIYF.

This rearrangement joins TRBV7-9 to TRBJ1-4, with 7 bases that match TRBD1. V dropped 4 bases and J dropped 7; count of bases not matched to a gene: 3. Germline-derived CDR1 and CDR2 are SEHNR and FQNEAQ (reference sequence). The CDR3 covers 13 residues. In DNA, the CDR3 is TGTGCCAGCAGCTCCCAGGGGGGTGAAAAACTGTTTTTT. This codes for CASSSQGGEKLFF.

This sequence joins TRBV28 and TRBJ1-1, with D uncertain. Trimming pared 4 bases from V and 4 bases from J, leaving 4 bases between. This CDR3 has 11 residues. The V gene's germline CDR1 is MDHEN and CDR2 SYDVKM. The CDR3 protein is CASSWSTEAFF. The CDR3 DNA follows: TGTGCCAGCAGTTGGAGCACTGAAGCTTTCTTT.

The chain recombines TRBV10-3 with TRBJ1-2, with D uncertain. The CDR3 is 11 residues long. Germline assignment: CDR1 ENHRY and CDR2 SYGVKD. The germline V and J ends were trimmed by 6 bases and 7 bases, with 9 bases remaining between them. Written as DNA, the CDR3 is TGTGCCATCAGCTCCGGAGGTGGCTACACCTTC. Protein sequence: CAISSGGGYTF.

The chain uses TRBV7-2 and TRBJ1-4; D remains unclear. The length of the CDR3 is 13 residues. V was pared by 5 bases and J by 6 bases, with 10 bases between. CDR1 and CDR2 (germline): SGHTA, FQGNSA. The CDR3 nucleotides read TGTGCCAGCAGCCCGAACCCAGATGAAAAACTGTTTTTT. It encodes CASSPNPDEKLFF.

The chain has TRBV21-1 and TRBJ2-7; the table's D call TRBD1 went unverified against the DNA. TRBV21-1 is assigned pseudogene status. This CDR3 has 16 amino acids. Written as DNA, the CDR3 is TGTGCCAGCAGCAAAGCCGGGACAGGGGGCTCCTACGAGCAGTACTTC. Protein sequence: CASSKAGTGGSYEQYF.

This chain joins TRBV7-2 and TRBJ2-5, with a possible D match to TRBD2 (6 bases). V lost 4 bases and J 5 bases, leaving 11 bases between the germline ends. Germline CDR1 is SGHTA and CDR2 is FQGNSA. The CDR3 has 13 residues. CDR3 sequence: CASSWGVGETQYF. In nucleotides, the CDR3 is TGTGCCAGCAGCTGGGGGGTGGGGGAGACCCAGTACTTC.

As to this clone: Other DNA sequences in the same sample also yield this CDR3. V and J are TRBV7-9 and TRBJ2-7; 7 positions match TRBD2. The junction had 6 bases not matched to a gene; V was cut back by 3 bases and J by 4 bases. In germline, CDR1 is SEHNR, CDR2 FQNEAQ (reference sequence). CDR3 length equals 14 residues. The CDR3 spells CASSFGGSAYEQYF. The CDR3 DNA follows: TGTGCCAGCAGCTTTGGCGGGAGTGCGTACGAGCAGTACTTC.

The chain employs TRBV5-6 and TRBJ2-7; 7 nucleotides line up with TRBD2. The length of the CDR3 is 17 residues. V was clipped by 3 bases and J by 3 bases; unmatched bases: 15. CDR1 and CDR2 (germline): SGHDT, YYEEEE. The CDR3 sequence: CASSWTPSSGTIYEQYF. For the CDR3, the DNA is TGTGCCAGCAGCTGGACACCCTCCAGCGGGACTATCTACGAGCAGTACTTC.

The V gene is TRBV10-3, the J gene TRBJ2-1, with TRBD2 matching over 9 bases. The germline V gene has CDR1 ENHRY and CDR2 SYGVKD. V gave up 8 bases and J gave up 3 bases; unmatched junction bases: 14. The CDR3 loop spans 17 amino acids. CDR3 nucleotide sequence: TGTGCCATCGACTCGGGGTTTAGCGGGAGCGTCTACAATGAGCAGTTCTTC. Protein sequence: CAIDSGFSGSVYNEQFF.